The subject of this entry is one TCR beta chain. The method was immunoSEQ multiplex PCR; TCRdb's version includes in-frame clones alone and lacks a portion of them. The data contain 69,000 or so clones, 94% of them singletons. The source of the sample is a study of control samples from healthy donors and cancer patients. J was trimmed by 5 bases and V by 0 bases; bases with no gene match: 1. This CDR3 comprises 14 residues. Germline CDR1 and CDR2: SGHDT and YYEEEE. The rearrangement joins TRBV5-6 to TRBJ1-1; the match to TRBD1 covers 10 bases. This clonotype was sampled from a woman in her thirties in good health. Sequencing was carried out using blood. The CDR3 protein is CASSLGQGATEAFF. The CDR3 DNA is TGTGCCAGCAGCTTGGGACAGGGGGCTACTGAAGCTTTCTTT.